Only one count was recorded for the clone carrying this T cell receptor (beta chain). What it binds is unknown. The PCR used 60 Vbeta and 13 Jbeta primers. The repertoire was sequenced with immunoSEQ multiplex PCR; TCRdb's copy has only in-frame clones and lacks some. The data show some 150,000 clones, with approximately 80% seen just once and more than 1.5% held by the top ten. Looked up from germline, CDR1 is SEHNR and CDR2 is FQNEAQ (reference sequence). The CDR3 loop spans 15 amino acids. J lost 1 base, V lost 6 bases, and 8 bases had no gene match. These data come from a study of cytomegalovirus exposure and HLA in healthy donors. Whole-study findings and limits: Later work associated 16,951 TCR beta sequences with HLA alleles at 0.05 false discovery rate.

This rearrangement joins TRBV7-9 to TRBJ1-2, with 7 bases lining up with TRBD1. The TCR sequence derives from a woman aged 40 to 55 in good health and CMV-seronegative. What was sequenced was PBMCs. The CDR3 DNA sequence: TGTGCCAGCAGTCTAGGGACAGCCTTTAACTATGGCTACACCTTC. Amino acids: CASSLGTAFNYGYTF.